The clone carrying this T cell receptor (beta chain) was counted once. What it recognizes is unknown. The sample comes from a study of beta chain features in type 1 diabetes. Findings of the study overall: Type 1 diabetes patients showed a moderate but significant shortening of TCRB CDR3s in all four CD4+ subsets.

CDR3 size: 13 residues. J lost 7 bases, V lost 4 bases, and 5 bases had no gene match. CDR1 and CDR2 (germline): MGHDK, SYGVNS. Expressed TCRB transcripts got sequenced, as all isolated RNA was reverse transcribed. Generated by immunoSEQ multiplex PCR, the TCRdb table keeps only in-frame clones and is missing some. The table records over 14,000 clones, 76% of them present only once. The TCR sequence derives from a woman younger than 30 with type 1 diabetes. The chain combines TRBV25-1 with TRBJ1-2; 8 nucleotides agree with TRBD1. The material sequenced was stem cell memory CD4+ T cells from blood. This CDR3 is CASSVAGGGGYTF. The CDR3, as DNA: TGTGCCAGCAGTGTAGCAGGGGGCGGTGGCTACACCTTC.